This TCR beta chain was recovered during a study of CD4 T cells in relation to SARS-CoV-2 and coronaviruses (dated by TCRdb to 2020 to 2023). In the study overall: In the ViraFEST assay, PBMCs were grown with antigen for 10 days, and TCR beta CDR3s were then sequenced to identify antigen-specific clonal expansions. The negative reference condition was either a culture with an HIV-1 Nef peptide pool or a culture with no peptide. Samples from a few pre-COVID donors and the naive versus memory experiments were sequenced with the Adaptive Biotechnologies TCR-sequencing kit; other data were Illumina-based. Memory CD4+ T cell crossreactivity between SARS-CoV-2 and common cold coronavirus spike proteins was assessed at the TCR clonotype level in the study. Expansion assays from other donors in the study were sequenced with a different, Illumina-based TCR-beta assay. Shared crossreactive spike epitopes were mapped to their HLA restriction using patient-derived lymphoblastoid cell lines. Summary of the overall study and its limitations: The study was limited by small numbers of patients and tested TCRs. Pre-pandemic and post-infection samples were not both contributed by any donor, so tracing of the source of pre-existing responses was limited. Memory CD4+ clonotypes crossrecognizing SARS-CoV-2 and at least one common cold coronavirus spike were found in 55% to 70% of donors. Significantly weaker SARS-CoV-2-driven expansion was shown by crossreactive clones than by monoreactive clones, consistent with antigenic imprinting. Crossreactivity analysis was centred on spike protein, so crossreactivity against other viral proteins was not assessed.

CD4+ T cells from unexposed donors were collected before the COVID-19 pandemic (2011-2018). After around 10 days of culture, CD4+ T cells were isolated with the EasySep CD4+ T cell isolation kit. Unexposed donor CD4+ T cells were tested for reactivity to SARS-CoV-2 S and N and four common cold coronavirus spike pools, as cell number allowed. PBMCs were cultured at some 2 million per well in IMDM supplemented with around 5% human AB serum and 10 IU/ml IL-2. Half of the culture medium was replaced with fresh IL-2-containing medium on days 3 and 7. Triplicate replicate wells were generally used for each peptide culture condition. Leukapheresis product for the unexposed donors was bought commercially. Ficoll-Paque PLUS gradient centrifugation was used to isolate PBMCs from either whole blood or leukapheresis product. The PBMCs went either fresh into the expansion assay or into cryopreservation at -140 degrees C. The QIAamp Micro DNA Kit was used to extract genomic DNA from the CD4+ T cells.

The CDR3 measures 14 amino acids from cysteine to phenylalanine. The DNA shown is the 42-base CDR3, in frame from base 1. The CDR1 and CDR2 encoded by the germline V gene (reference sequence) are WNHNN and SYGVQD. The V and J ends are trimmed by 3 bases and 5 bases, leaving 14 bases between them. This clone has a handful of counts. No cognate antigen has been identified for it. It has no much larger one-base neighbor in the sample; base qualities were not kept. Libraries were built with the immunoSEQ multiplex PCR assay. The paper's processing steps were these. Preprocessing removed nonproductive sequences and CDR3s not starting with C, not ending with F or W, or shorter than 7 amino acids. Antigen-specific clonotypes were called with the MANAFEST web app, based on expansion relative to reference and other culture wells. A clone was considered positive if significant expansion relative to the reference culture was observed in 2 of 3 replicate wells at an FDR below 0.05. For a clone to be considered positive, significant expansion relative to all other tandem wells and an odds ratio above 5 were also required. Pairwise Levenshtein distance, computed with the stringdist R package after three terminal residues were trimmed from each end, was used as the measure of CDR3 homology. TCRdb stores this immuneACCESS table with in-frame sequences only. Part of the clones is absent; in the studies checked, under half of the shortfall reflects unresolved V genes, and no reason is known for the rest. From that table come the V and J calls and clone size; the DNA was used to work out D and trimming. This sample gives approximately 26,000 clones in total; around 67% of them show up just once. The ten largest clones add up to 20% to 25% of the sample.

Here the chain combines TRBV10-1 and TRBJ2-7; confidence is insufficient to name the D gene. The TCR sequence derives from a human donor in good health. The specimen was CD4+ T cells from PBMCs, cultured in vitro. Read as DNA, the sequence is TGCGCCAGCAGTGAACGGGTCCTGGCCGACGAGCAGTACTTC. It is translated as CASSERVLADEQYF.